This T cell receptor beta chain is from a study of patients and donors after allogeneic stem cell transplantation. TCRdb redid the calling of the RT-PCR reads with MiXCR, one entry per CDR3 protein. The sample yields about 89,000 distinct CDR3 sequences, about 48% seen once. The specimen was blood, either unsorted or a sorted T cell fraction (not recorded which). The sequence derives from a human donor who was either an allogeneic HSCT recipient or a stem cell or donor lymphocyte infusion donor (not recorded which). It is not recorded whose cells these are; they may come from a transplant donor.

The CDR3: CSVELRRVPEAFF. In nucleotides, the CDR3 is TGCAGCGTTGAGCTCCGTCGGGTCCCTGAAGCTTTCTTT. The V call is TRBV29-1, the J call TRBJ1-1; the D is unclear. The CDR3 has 13 amino acids. Germline V gene data show CDR1 as SQVTM and CDR2 as ANQGSEA. Between the trimmed V and J ends, which lost 3 bases and 6 bases, there was a span of 14 bases.